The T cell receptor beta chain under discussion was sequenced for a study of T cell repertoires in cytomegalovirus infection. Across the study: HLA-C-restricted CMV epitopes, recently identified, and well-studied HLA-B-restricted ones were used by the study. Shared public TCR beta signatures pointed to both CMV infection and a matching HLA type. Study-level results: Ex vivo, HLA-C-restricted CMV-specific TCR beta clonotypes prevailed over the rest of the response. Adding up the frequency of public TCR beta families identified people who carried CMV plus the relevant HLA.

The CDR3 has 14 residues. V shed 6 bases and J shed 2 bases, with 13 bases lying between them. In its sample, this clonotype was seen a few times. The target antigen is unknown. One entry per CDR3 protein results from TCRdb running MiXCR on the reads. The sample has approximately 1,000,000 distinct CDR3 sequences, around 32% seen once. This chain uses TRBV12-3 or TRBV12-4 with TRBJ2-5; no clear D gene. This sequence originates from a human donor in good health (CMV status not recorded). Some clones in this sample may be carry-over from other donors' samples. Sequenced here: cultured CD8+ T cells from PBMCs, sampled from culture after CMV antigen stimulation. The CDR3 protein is CASSPSGPQETQYF. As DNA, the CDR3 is TGTGCCAGCAGCCCCTCTGGACCTCAAGAGACCCAGTACTTC.